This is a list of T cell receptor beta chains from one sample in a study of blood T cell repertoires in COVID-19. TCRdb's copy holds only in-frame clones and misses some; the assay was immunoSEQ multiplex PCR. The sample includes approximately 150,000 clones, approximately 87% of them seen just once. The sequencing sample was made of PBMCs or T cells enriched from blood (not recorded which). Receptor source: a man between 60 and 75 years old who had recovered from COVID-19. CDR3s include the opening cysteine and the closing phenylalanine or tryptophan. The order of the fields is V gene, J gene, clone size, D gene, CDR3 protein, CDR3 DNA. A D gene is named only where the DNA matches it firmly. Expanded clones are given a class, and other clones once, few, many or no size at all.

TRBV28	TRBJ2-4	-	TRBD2	CPSGPRGGPKNIQYF	TGTCCCAGCGGACCGCGGGGGGGCCCCAAAAACATTCAGTACTTC
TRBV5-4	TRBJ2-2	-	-	CASRRRPTETGELFF	TGTGCCAGCAGGAGGAGGCCAACGGAAACCGGGGAGCTGTTTTTT
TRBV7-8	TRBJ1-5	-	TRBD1	CASSLGGTEYQPQHF	TGTGCCAGCAGCTTAGGTGGGACAGAATATCAGCCCCAGCATTTT
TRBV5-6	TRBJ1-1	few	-	CASSSNIRQIEAFF	TGTGCCAGCAGCTCCAACATAAGACAGATTGAAGCTTTCTTT
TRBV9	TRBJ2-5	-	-	CASSVGTSQETQYF	TGTGCCAGCAGCGTAGGGACTTCCCAAGAGACCCAGTACTTC
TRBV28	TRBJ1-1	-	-	CASSLVDTEAFF	TGTGCCAGCTCCCTAGTGGACACTGAAGCTTTCTTT
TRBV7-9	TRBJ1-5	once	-	CASSLSGNQPQHF	TGTGCCAGCAGCTTAAGCGGAAATCAGCCCCAGCATTTT
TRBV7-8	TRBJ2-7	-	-	CASSLRGGVYEQYF	TGTGCCAGCAGCCTAAGGGGCGGGGTCTACGAGCAGTACTTC
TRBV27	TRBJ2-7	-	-	CASRRQGSYEQYF	TGTGCCAGCAGACGGCAGGGGTCCTACGAGCAGTACTTC
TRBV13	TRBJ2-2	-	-	CASRFRTATGELFF	TGTGCCAGCAGATTCCGGACTGCCACCGGGGAGCTGTTTTTT
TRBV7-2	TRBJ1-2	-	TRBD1	CASSWDRFYGYTF	TGTGCCAGCAGCTGGGACAGGTTCTATGGCTACACCTTC
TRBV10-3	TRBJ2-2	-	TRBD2	CAISGTSGDITGELFF	TGTGCCATCAGTGGGACTAGCGGGGACATCACCGGGGAGCTGTTTTTT
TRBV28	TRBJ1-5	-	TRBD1	CASSLWTGGFHQPQHF	TGTGCCAGCAGTTTGTGGACAGGGGGCTTCCATCAGCCCCAGCATTTT
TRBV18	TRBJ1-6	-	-	CASSPEQGSPLHF	TGTGCCAGCTCACCGGAACAGGGTTCACCCCTCCACTTT
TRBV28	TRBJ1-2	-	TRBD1	CASSSPGQVLHYGYTF	TGTGCCAGCAGTTCCCCGGGACAGGTCCTTCACTATGGCTACACCTTC
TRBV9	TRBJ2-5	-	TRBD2	CASSVGAGGPETQYF	TGTGCCAGCAGCGTAGGCGCGGGGGGGCCCGAGACCCAGTACTTC
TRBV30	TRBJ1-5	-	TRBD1	CAWRSKQGAKPQHF	TGTGCCTGGAGAAGCAAACAGGGGGCAAAGCCCCAGCATTTT
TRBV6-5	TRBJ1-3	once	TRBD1	CASSRTGGSGNTIYF	TGTGCCAGCAGTCGGACAGGGGGCTCTGGAAACACCATATATTTT
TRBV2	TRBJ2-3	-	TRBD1	CASKDRGRTDTQYF	TGTGCCAGCAAGGACAGGGGACGCACAGATACGCAGTATTTT
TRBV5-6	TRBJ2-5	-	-	CASSSRDSQETQYF	TGTGCCAGCAGCAGCCGGGACTCACAAGAGACCCAGTACTTC
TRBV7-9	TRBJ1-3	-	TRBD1	CASSLSGQELYGNTIYF	TGTGCCAGCAGCTTATCCGGACAGGAATTATATGGAAACACCATATATTTT
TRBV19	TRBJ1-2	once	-	CASSMDGLRGGYTF	TGTGCCAGTAGTATGGACGGACTTCGCGGAGGCTACACCTTC
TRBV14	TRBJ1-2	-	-	CASSQLLSPLYGYTF	TGTGCCAGCAGCCAACTTTTGTCCCCGCTATATGGCTACACCTTC
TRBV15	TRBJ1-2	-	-	CATSRENEEGYTF	TGTGCCACCAGCAGAGAGAATGAAGAGGGCTACACCTTC
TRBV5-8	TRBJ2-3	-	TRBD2	CASSLRGSGGTQYF	TGTGCCAGCAGCTTGCGGGGTTCGGGAGGTACGCAGTATTTT
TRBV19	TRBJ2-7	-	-	CASSRDTSYEQYF	TGTGCCAGTAGTAGGGACACCTCCTACGAGCAGTACTTC
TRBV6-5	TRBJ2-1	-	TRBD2	CASRGTRAHEQFF	TGTGCCAGCAGAGGGACTAGAGCCCATGAGCAGTTCTTC
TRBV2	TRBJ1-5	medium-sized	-	CASSNEGIQPQHF	TGTGCCAGCAGTAACGAGGGAATCCAGCCCCAGCATTTT
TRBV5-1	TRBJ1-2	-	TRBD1	CASSPGTGGYYGYTF	TGCGCCAGCAGCCCGGGGACAGGGGGCTACTATGGCTACACCTTC
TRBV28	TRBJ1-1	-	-	CASNSGGKNTEAFF	TGTGCCAGCAATTCCGGGGGAAAGAACACTGAAGCTTTCTTT
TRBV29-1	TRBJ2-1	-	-	CSVGRLGQNGEQFF	TGCAGCGTTGGAAGGCTGGGACAAAACGGGGAGCAGTTCTTC
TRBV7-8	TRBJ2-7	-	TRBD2	CASSLVAGAYEQYF	TGTGCCAGCAGCTTAGTAGCGGGAGCCTACGAGCAGTACTTC
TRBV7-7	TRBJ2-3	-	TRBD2	CASSLLAGVPDTQYF	TGTGCTAGCAGCTTACTAGCGGGAGTTCCCGATACGCAGTATTTT
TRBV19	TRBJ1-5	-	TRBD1	CASLLRQGISQPQHF	TGTGCCAGTCTGCTCCGACAGGGGATTTCTCAGCCCCAGCATTTT
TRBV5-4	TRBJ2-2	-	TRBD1	CASSFKGAGTGELFF	TGTGCCAGCAGCTTTAAGGGGGCGGGCACCGGGGAGCTGTTTTTT
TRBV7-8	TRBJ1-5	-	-	CASSFLGEGQPQHF	TGTGCCAGCAGCTTTTTGGGAGAAGGTCAGCCCCAGCATTTT
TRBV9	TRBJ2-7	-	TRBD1	CASSVVGTGGYEQYF	TGTGCCAGCAGCGTAGTTGGGACAGGGGGCTACGAGCAGTACTTC
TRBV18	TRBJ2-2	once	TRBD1	CASSPGQGYTGELFF	TGTGCCAGCTCACCAGGACAGGGCTACACCGGGGAGCTGTTTTTT
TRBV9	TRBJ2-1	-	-	CASSPTGTYNEQFF	TGTGCCAGCAGTCCTACGGGAACCTACAATGAGCAGTTCTTC
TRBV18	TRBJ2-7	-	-	CASSPRGYEQYF	TGTGCCAGCTCCCCTAGGGGGTACGAGCAGTACTTC
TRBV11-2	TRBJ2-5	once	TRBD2	CASSLAGTSGTTQYF	TGTGCCAGCAGCTTAGCCGGGACTAGCGGGACGACCCAGTACTTC
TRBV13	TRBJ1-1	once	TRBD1	CASSLPGQGNTEAFF	TGTGCCAGCAGCTTGCCGGGACAGGGGAACACTGAAGCTTTCTTT
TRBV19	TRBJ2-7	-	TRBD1	CASMDRGYNEQYF	TGTGCCAGTATGGACAGGGGGTACAACGAGCAGTACTTC
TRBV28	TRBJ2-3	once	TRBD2	CASSPIRLAGATDTQYF	TGTGCCAGCAGTCCGATCCGACTAGCGGGGGCCACAGATACGCAGTATTTT